This T cell receptor (beta chain) stems from a study of blood T cell repertoires in COVID-19. Per the study methods: Estimated nucleated cell counts came from reference gene primer amplification. Method: immunoSEQ multiplex PCR; TCRdb's copy keeps in-frame clones and lacks some. V, J and clone size were drawn from that table, and D and trimming were deduced from the DNA. This table has under 150,000 clones, roughly 88% appearing once. J lost 7 bases, V lost 5 bases, and 10 bases had no gene match. This CDR3 comprises 15 residues. Germline V lookup: CDR1 PRHDT, CDR2 FYEKMQ (reference sequence). The source of this sequence is a human donor in a cohort sampled during active COVID-19. The sample consisted of peripheral blood. This rearrangement joins TRBV13 to TRBJ1-2, with 10 nucleotides matching TRBD1. CDR3 in amino acids: CASSPRQGAEGGYTF. The CDR3 coding sequence is TGTGCCAGCAGCCCGCGACAGGGGGCGGAGGGTGGCTACACCTTC.